What follows are 25 T cell receptor beta chains derived from one specimen sequenced in a study of blood T cell repertoires in COVID-19. Sequencing was performed with immunoSEQ multiplex PCR; in TCRdb, only in-frame clones are kept and a portion is missing. This sample has about 140,000 clones, with approximately 85% found just once. The source material was peripheral blood. Source of these receptors: a man aged 45-65 years with acute or convalescent COVID-19.

The chain employs TRBV19 and TRBJ1-2; no reliable D call. CDR1 is LNHDA, CDR2 SQIVND, per germline (reference sequence). The CDR3 extends over 14 amino acids. Deletions cut 3 bases from V and 5 bases from J, with 13 bases between. This CDR3 is CASSILNREYGYTF. CDR3 DNA sequence: TGTGCCAGTAGTATTTTGAACCGGGAGTATGGCTACACCTTC. The full variable domain, in which reference TRBV19 and TRBJ1-2 provide the parts outside the CDR3, is DGGITQSPKYLFRKEGQNVTLSCEQNLNHDAMYWYRQDPGQGLRLIYYSQIVNDFQKGDIAEGYSVSREKKESFPLTVTSAQKNPTAFYLCASSILNREYGYTFGSGTRLTVV.

This clone was seen a few times. The chain joins TRBV12-3 or TRBV12-4 to TRBJ2-7, with D unresolved. V lost 3 bases and J lost 4, with 10 bases in between. The CDR3 has 13 amino acids. The CDR3 bases are TGTGCCAGCAGTTTCATCGAGAATTACGAGCAGTACTTC. Protein product: CASSFIENYEQYF.

The genes are TRBV5-1 and TRBJ1-1; maybe TRBD1 (6 bases). CDR1 is SGHRS and CDR2 is YFSETQ in the germline V gene. The CDR3 is 14 residues long. Trimming pared 4 bases from V and 4 bases from J, leaving 14 bases between. The CDR3 is CASSTSDRSTEAFF. CDR3 in DNA: TGCGCCAGCAGCACGTCCGACAGGTCCACTGAAGCTTTCTTT.

This chain connects TRBV10-3 to TRBJ2-6; the match to TRBD2 covers 8 bases. Per the germline V gene, CDR1 is ENHRY and CDR2 is SYGVKD. J was trimmed by 3 bases and V by 6 bases; bases with no gene match: 10. The CDR3 loop spans 17 amino acids. As DNA, the CDR3 is TGTGCCATCAGCCCAAGCGGGAGAGGACTTGGGGCCAACGTCCTGACTTTC. It codes for CAISPSGRGLGANVLTF.

CDR3 protein: CASSSDRPGTVRYGEQYF. For the CDR3, the DNA is TGTGCCAGCAGTTCAGATCGTCCCGGGACAGTCAGGTACGGCGAGCAGTACTTC. V is TRBV6-2 or TRBV6-3 and J is TRBJ2-7; 7 nucleotides match TRBD1. V trimming: 4 bases; J trimming: 6 bases; junction bases outside the gene matches: 21. Germline lookup yields CDR1 MNHEY and CDR2 SVGEGT. The CDR3 has 18 residues.

This chain uses TRBV11-2 with TRBJ2-5, with D perhaps TRBD1 (6 bases). V gave up 1 base and J gave up 5 bases, with 14 bases separating them. Germline lookup yields CDR1 SGHAT and CDR2 FQNNGV. The CDR3 spans 15 residues. CDR3 DNA sequence: TGTGCCAGCAGCTTAGGGCACAGGGTTTGGGAGACCCAGTACTTC. It specifies CASSLGHRVWETQYF.

This clone occurred once. The chain links TRBV7-2 to TRBJ2-7; D is possibly TRBD1 (6 bases). Per germline, CDR1 SGHTA and CDR2 FQGNSA. The V end was cut by 5 bases, the J end by 3 bases, with 14 bases between. This CDR3 region has 14 residues. The chain's CDR3 is CASSPDSNNYEQYF. DNA for the CDR3: TGTGCCAGCAGCCCGGACAGTAACAACTACGAGCAGTACTTC. The full variable domain, with the rest looked up from reference TRBV7-2 and TRBJ2-7, is GAGVSQSPSNKVTEKGKDVELRCDPISGHTALYWYRQSLGQGLEFLIYFQGNSAPDKSGLPSDRFSAERTGGSVSTLTIQRTQQEDSAVYLCASSPDSNNYEQYFGPGTRLTVT.

This chain connects TRBV7-2 to TRBJ1-5; 7 bases match TRBD1. This CDR3 region has 16 residues. With V trimmed by 1 base and J by 4 bases, 7 bases remained unmatched. Per germline, CDR1 SGHTA and CDR2 FQGNSA. CDR3 protein: CASSLGTGYGNQPQHF. CDR3 nucleotides: TGTGCCAGCAGCTTAGGGACAGGATATGGTAATCAGCCCCAGCATTTT.

The chain combines TRBV19 with TRBJ1-1; TRBD1 is a possible D gene (5 bases). V gave up 1 base and J gave up 5 bases, with 14 bases separating them. Germline loops: CDR1 LNHDA, CDR2 SQIVND (reference sequence). CDR3 length: 15 residues. The CDR3: CASSIVGGSFTEAFF. The CDR3 DNA reads TGTGCCAGTAGTATAGTGGGGGGGTCGTTTACTGAAGCTTTCTTT.

The chain combines TRBV5-1 with TRBJ2-1; the match to TRBD2 covers 8 bases. Looked up from germline, CDR1 is SGHRS and CDR2 is YFSETQ. The CDR3 extends over 17 amino acids. The J segment lost 1 base and the V segment lost 3 bases, leaving 9 bases of the junction unmatched. As DNA, the CDR3 is TGCGCCAGCAGCTCCCGAGCGGGAGTGACATCCTACAATGAGCAGTTCTTC. Its protein product is CASSSRAGVTSYNEQFF.

The rearrangement joins TRBV13 to TRBJ1-2, with D possibly being TRBD1 (6 bases). The CDR3 extends over 15 amino acids. CDR1 PRHDT and CDR2 FYEKMQ come from the germline V gene (reference sequence). The V end lost 0 bases, the J end lost 4 bases, and 12 bases lay between the germline ends. CDR3 region: CASSLGTGALYGYTF. The CDR3 DNA reads as TGTGCCAGCAGCTTAGGGACAGGAGCTCTCTATGGCTACACCTTC. Full variable domain (outside the CDR3, taken from reference TRBV13 and TRBJ1-2): AAGVIQSPRHLIKEKRETATLKCYPIPRHDTVYWYQQGPGQDPQFLISFYEKMQSDKGSIPDRFSAQQFSDYHSELNMSSLELGDSALYFCASSLGTGALYGYTFGSGTRLTVV.

The J gene is TRBJ1-1, the V gene TRBV19; 7 nucleotides line up with TRBD1. The CDR3 sequence is 12 residues long. V lost 9 bases, J lost 1 base, and 2 bases stayed unmatched. CDR1 is LNHDA, CDR2 SQIVND, per germline (reference sequence). The CDR3 loop is CASRDRNTEAFF. Here the CDR3 DNA reads TGTGCCAGCCGGGACAGGAACACTGAAGCTTTCTTT.

CDR3 in DNA: TGTGCCAGCAGATTTCAGGGGAAGGGAAACACCATATATTTT. Translating it yields CASRFQGKGNTIYF. V and J are TRBV28 and TRBJ1-3, with TRBD1 as a possible D gene (6 bases). The CDR3 sequence is 14 residues long. The V end lost 6 bases, the J end lost 4 bases, and 13 bases lay between the germline ends. Germline CDR1 reads MDHEN; CDR2 reads SYDVKM.

The chain is built from TRBV4-1 and TRBJ1-6; D remains ambiguous. The CDR3 totals 15 residues. V was clipped by 0 bases and J by 7 bases, with 10 bases between them. CDR1 is MGHRA, CDR2 YSYEKL, per germline. The CDR3 nucleotides read TGCGCCAGCAGCCAAGATCAAAGGGAGAATTCACCCCTCCACTTT. Its protein product is CASSQDQRENSPLHF.

The chain is built from TRBV11-3 and TRBJ1-2; 7 nucleotides match TRBD1. Germline V gives CDR1 SGHNT, CDR2 YENEEA. This CDR3 is 18 amino acids long. Losses at the gene ends were 1 base for V and 6 bases for J; bases not matched to a gene: 17. CDR3 nucleotides: TGTGCCAGCAGCTTAGGGCCGGGACAGCGGCCACGGGCCAATGGCTACACCTTC. Its translation is CASSLGPGQRPRANGYTF.

The V and J genes are TRBV5-6 and TRBJ2-7; 9 bases are shared with TRBD2. The germline CDR1 and CDR2 sequences are SGHDT and YYEEEE. This CDR3 is 15 amino acids long. The V segment lost 3 bases and the J segment 5 bases; nucleotides outside the gene matches: 9. The CDR3 loop reads CASSSPQREAHEQYF. The CDR3 DNA reads TGTGCCAGCAGCTCCCCGCAGCGGGAGGCCCACGAGCAGTACTTC.

The CDR3, as DNA: TGTGCCAGCAGCCAAGGGGAGTTGCAATTGAATTCACCCCTCCACTTT. The encoded protein is CASSQGELQLNSPLHF. V is TRBV3-1 (or the pseudogene TRBV3-2) and J is TRBJ1-6, with D unresolved. This CDR3 is 16 amino acids long. The germline CDR1 and CDR2 sequences are LGHDT and YNNKEL (reference sequence). The germline V and J ends were trimmed by 1 base and 7 bases, with 14 bases remaining between them.

This chain's CDR3 is CASSVVGSGGAAYNEQFF. CDR3 sequence (DNA): TGTGCCAGCAGCGTAGTAGGTAGCGGGGGGGCCGCCTACAATGAGCAGTTCTTC. V and J are TRBV9 and TRBJ2-1, with 11 bases fitting TRBD2. Per the germline V gene, CDR1 is SGDLS and CDR2 is YYNGEE. V lost 0 bases, J lost 2 bases, and 7 bases stayed unmatched. This CDR3 has 18 amino acids.

This clone turned up a few times. This chain joins TRBV2 and TRBJ1-1; D perhaps matches TRBD1 (5 bases). Trimming took off 2 bases at V and 1 base at J, with 14 bases between the two ends. CDR1 is SNHLY, CDR2 FYNNEI, per germline. This CDR3 is built from 16 residues. Written as DNA, the CDR3 is TGTGCCAGCAGTGAAAGGGGATCCTTTGCGAACACTGAAGCTTTCTTT. This translates into CASSERGSFANTEAFF.

In this sample, this clone turned up once. The chain carries TRBV25-1 and TRBJ2-5, with D possibly TRBD1 on 5 matching bases. CDR1 MGHDK and CDR2 SYGVNS come from the germline V gene. Between the trimmed V and J ends, which lost 6 bases and 1 base, there was a span of 15 bases. There are 15 residues in the CDR3. The CDR3 here is CASSTSRVSQETQYF. The CDR3 DNA follows: TGTGCCAGCAGCACAAGCAGGGTATCCCAAGAGACCCAGTACTTC.

This rearrangement joins TRBV11-3 to TRBJ1-1, with TRBD1 as a possible D gene (5 bases). V shed 6 bases and J shed 1 base, with 12 bases lying between them. The germline V gene encodes CDR1 SGHNT and CDR2 YENEEA. The CDR3 extends over 14 amino acids. The CDR3 coding sequence is TGTGCCAGCAGGAGGCAGGGCAGGAACACTGAAGCTTTCTTT. It specifies CASRRQGRNTEAFF.

This clone was seen only a few times. The genes are TRBV5-4 and TRBJ2-7, with D perhaps matching TRBD1 (6 bases). Trimming took 5 bases from V and 3 from J, leaving 15 bases between them. CDR3 length: 14 residues. The germline gives CDR1 SGHNT, CDR2 YYREEE (reference sequence). CDR3 coding DNA: TGTGCCAGCAGTTTTGACAGGATCGACTACGAGCAGTACTTC. Translated, it gives CASSFDRIDYEQYF.

This rearrangement joins TRBV6-1 to TRBJ1-1; maybe TRBD1 (6 bases). V was cut by 2 bases and J by 1 base, with 8 bases left in between. The CDR3 is 14 amino acids. Germline CDR1 reads MNHNS; CDR2 reads SASEGT. CDR3 amino acids: CASSEYRENTEAFF. DNA of the CDR3: TGTGCCAGCAGTGAATACAGGGAGAACACTGAAGCTTTCTTT.

This sequence joins TRBV13 and TRBJ1-1; the D gene is possibly TRBD1 (6 bases). Germline V CDR1 and CDR2: PRHDT, FYEKMQ (reference sequence). Deletions cut 2 bases from V and 10 bases from J, with 20 bases between. This CDR3 has 15 residues. For the CDR3, the DNA is TGTGCCAGCAGCTTAAGGGTAACAGGGAGAGAGGGAGCTTTCTTT. Encoded protein: CASSLRVTGREGAFF.

The sample holds a few counts of this clone. The chain couples TRBV6-5 to TRBJ1-1; TRBD1 is a possible D gene (5 bases). Germline values: CDR1 MNHEY, CDR2 SVGAGI. The CDR3 is 14 amino acids. The V gene lost 4 bases and the J gene lost 4 bases, with 13 bases spanning the gap. In DNA form, the CDR3 reads TGTGCCAGCAGTTCGGGTCGGGGGAGCACTGAAGCTTTCTTT. It specifies CASSSGRGSTEAFF.